The 2 T cell receptor beta chains given below trace back to one sample, sequenced in a study of blood T cell repertoires in COVID-19. Some clones are missing from TCRdb's copy, which holds only in-frame ones; the method was immunoSEQ multiplex PCR. The sample carries 250,000 to 400,000 clones, about 91% recorded once. Input material: peripheral blood. These receptors were taken from a woman aged 25 to 39 with COVID-19, enrolled during active disease.

The V gene is TRBV6-2 or TRBV6-3, the J gene TRBJ1-1; 7 nucleotides align to TRBD1. Germline-derived CDR1 and CDR2 are MNHEY and SVGEGT. This CDR3 is 20 amino acids long. The ends lost 2 bases at V and 3 bases at J; junction bases unmatched: 21. The CDR3 protein is CASSYPSPLVEGASHTEAFF. CDR3 coding DNA: TGTGCCAGCAGTTACCCGTCCCCTTTGGTGGAGGGGGCGTCGCACACTGAAGCTTTCTTT.

This CDR3 is CASSEEGALSGNTIYF. CDR3 nucleotide sequence: TGTGCCAGCAGTGAAGAGGGGGCCCTCTCCGGAAACACCATATATTTT. The chain couples TRBV2 to TRBJ1-3; 7 bases are a match to TRBD1. Germline CDR1 and CDR2: SNHLY and FYNNEI. The CDR3 has 16 residues. The V and J ends lost 1 base and 4 bases, in that order; junction bases with no gene match: 7.